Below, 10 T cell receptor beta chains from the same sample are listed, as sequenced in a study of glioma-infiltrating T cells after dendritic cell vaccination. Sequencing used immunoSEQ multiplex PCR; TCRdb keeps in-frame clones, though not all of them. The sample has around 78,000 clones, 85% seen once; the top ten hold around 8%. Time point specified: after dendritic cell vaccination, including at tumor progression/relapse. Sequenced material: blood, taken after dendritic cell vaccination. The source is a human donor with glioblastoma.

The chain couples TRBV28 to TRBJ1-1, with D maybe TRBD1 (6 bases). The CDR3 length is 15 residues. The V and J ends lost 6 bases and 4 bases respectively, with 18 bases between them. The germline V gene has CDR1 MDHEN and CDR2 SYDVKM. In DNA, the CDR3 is TGTGCCAGCAGCCCCCGGTGGGGGGGCGGCACTGAAGCTTTCTTT. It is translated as CASSPRWGGGTEAFF.

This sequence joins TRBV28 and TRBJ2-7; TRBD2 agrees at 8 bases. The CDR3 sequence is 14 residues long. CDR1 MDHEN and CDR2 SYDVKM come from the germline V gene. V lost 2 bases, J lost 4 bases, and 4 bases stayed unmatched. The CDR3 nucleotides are TGTGCCAGCAGTTTAGCGGGAGGAGCATACGAGCAGTACTTC. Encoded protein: CASSLAGGAYEQYF.

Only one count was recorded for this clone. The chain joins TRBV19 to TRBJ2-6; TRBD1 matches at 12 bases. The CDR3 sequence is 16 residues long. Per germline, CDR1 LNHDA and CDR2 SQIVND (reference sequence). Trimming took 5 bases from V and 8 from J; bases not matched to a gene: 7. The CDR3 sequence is CASSSGGTGGSNVLTF. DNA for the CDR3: TGTGCCAGTAGTTCGGGAGGGACAGGGGGCTCCAACGTCCTGACTTTC.

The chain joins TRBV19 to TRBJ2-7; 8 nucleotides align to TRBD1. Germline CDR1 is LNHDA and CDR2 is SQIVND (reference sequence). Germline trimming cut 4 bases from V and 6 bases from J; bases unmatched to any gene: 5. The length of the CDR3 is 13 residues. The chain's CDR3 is CASSTQDRAEQYF. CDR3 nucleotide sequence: TGTGCCAGTAGTACTCAGGACAGGGCCGAGCAGTACTTC.

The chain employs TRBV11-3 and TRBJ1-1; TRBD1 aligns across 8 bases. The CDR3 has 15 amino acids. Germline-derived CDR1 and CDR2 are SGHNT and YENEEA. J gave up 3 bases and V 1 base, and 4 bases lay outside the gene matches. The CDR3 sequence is CASSLGTGKDTEAFF. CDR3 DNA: TGTGCCAGCAGCTTAGGGACAGGGAAGGACACTGAAGCTTTCTTT.

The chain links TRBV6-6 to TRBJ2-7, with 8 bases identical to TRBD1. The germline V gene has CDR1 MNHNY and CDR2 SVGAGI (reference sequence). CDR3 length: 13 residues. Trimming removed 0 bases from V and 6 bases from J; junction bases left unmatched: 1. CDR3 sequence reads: CASSYSTGGEQYF. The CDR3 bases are TGTGCCAGCAGTTACTCTACAGGGGGCGAGCAGTACTTC.

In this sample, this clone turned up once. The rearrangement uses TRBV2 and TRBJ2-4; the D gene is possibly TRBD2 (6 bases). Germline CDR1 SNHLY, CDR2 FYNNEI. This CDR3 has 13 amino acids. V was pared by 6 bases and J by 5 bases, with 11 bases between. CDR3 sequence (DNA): TGTGCCAGCAGCGGCGGGGCGGAAAACATTCAGTACTTC. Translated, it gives CASSGGAENIQYF.

As DNA, the CDR3 is TGTGCCAGCAGCCTTCGCGCTCGATACAGGGATACGCAGTATTTT. As protein: CASSLRARYRDTQYF. The chain combines TRBV5-6 with TRBJ2-3, with a weak D call TRBD1 (5 bases). The germline gives CDR1 SGHDT, CDR2 YYEEEE. The CDR3 covers 15 residues. The V and J ends lost 4 bases and 6 bases respectively, with 18 bases between them. The full variable domain, with the rest looked up from reference TRBV5-6 and TRBJ2-3, is DAGVTQSPTHLIKTRGQQVTLRCSPKSGHDTVSWYQQALGQGPQFIFQYYEEEERQRGNFPDRFSGHQFPNYSSELNVNALLLGDSALYLCASSLRARYRDTQYFGPGTRLTVL.

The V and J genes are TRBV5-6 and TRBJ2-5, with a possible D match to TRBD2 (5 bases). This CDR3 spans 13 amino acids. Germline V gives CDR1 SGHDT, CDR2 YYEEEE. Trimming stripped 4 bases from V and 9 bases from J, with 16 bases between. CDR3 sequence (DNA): TGTGCCAGCAGCGTCCAGCGCGGGTTGTCCCAGTACTTC. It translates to CASSVQRGLSQYF.

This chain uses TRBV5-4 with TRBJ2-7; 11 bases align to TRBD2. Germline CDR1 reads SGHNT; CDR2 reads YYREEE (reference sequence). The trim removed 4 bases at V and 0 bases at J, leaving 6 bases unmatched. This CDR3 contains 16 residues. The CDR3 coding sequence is TGTGCCAGCAGCATCCTAGCGGGGGGCAGCTCCTACGAGCAGTACTTC. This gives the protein CASSILAGGSSYEQYF.